This entry lists 20 T cell receptor beta chains sequenced from one sample in a study of neurological immune-mediated disorders. One entry per CDR3 protein results from TCRdb running MiXCR on the 5' RACE reads. The data contain tens of thousands of distinct CDR3 sequences, more than 3% of them singletons. The sequenced sample was CD4+ T cells from blood. Receptor source: a woman between 40 and 55 years old with multiple sclerosis.

Many counts were recorded for this clonotype. The chain is built from TRBV9 and TRBJ2-1; 11 positions match TRBD2. Germline V gives CDR1 SGDLS, CDR2 YYNGEE. The trim removed 0 bases at V and 6 bases at J, leaving 2 bases unmatched. CDR3 length: 15 residues. CDR3 nucleotide sequence: TGTGCCAGCAGCGTAGTAGCGGGGGGGCCCAATGAGCAGTTCTTC. Its translation: CASSVVAGGPNEQFF.

This clonotype was found many times. The V gene is TRBV24-1, the J gene TRBJ2-7; D unresolved. Germline lookup yields CDR1 KGHDR and CDR2 SFDVKD. The CDR3 is made up of 15 amino acids. V was pared by 4 bases and J by 4 bases, with 16 bases between. The CDR3 DNA is TGTGCCACCAGTGACGGGCCGGGTCGGGTTTACGAGCAGTACTTC. The encoded protein is CATSDGPGRVYEQYF.

This clonotype was counted at least ten times. The chain carries TRBV6-1 and TRBJ2-1; 12 positions agree with TRBD2. With V trimmed by 4 bases and J by 7 bases, 5 bases remained unmatched. The V gene's germline CDR1 is MNHNS and CDR2 SASEGT. The CDR3 extends over 15 amino acids. CDR3 region: CASSALAGGPNEQFF. The CDR3 DNA reads as TGTGCCAGCAGTGCCCTAGCGGGGGGGCCGAATGAGCAGTTCTTC.

This clonotype was observed many times. The rearrangement links TRBV4-2 to TRBJ2-7, with 9 bases that match TRBD1. The CDR3 loop spans 17 amino acids. The V gene end was trimmed by 3 bases and the J gene end by 4 bases; junction bases not matched to a gene: 13. The germline V gene encodes CDR1 LGHNA and CDR2 YNFKEQ. The CDR3 region is CASSQTGGIQVGYEQYF. The CDR3 nucleotides are TGTGCCAGCAGCCAGACAGGGGGTATTCAGGTGGGATACGAGCAGTACTTC.

Ten or more counts support this clonotype. V and J are TRBV6-5 and TRBJ2-3, with D tentatively TRBD1 or TRBD2 (5 bases each). The germline gives CDR1 MNHEY, CDR2 SVGAGI. The CDR3 contains 14 residues. Trimming removed 0 bases from V and 3 bases from J, with 7 bases in between. The CDR3 coding sequence is TGTGCCAGCAGTTACTCGAGGGGAACAGATACGCAGTATTTT. This sequence encodes CASSYSRGTDTQYF.

This clonotype was recorded only once. The chain has TRBV12-3 or TRBV12-4 and TRBJ1-4; D remains ambiguous. V was trimmed by 4 bases and J by 2 bases, leaving 8 bases between them. The CDR3 sequence is 14 residues long. The CDR3 region has the DNA TGTGCCAGCAGTTCCCAGGAGACTAATGAAAAACTGTTTTTT. This sequence encodes CASSSQETNEKLFF.

This clonotype was counted many times. As DNA, the CDR3 is TGTGCCATCAGTTCGGGGTCCGTAAGGACCCAGTACTTC. As protein: CAISSGSVRTQYF. The rearrangement uses TRBV10-3 and TRBJ2-5; maybe TRBD2 (5 bases). This CDR3 contains 13 residues. Germline V CDR1 and CDR2: ENHRY, SYGVKD. With 5 bases removed from V and 7 bases from J, the gap between germline ends came to 14 bases.

This clonotype was picked up many times. V usage is TRBV18 and J usage is TRBJ2-7, with D unresolved. The CDR3 has 13 amino acids. The germline V and J ends were trimmed by 2 bases and 3 bases, with 8 bases remaining between them. CDR1 and CDR2 (germline): KGHSH, LQKENI. The CDR3 spells CASSPIALYEQYF. Written as DNA, the CDR3 is TGTGCCAGCTCACCAATCGCCCTCTACGAGCAGTACTTC. Together with reference TRBV18 and TRBJ2-7, the CDR3 gives the full variable domain: NAGVMQNPRHLVRRRGQEARLRCSPMKGHSHVYWYRQLPEEGLKFMVYLQKENIIDESGMPKERFSAEFPKEGPSILRIQQVVRGDSAAYFCASSPIALYEQYFGPGTRLTVT.

This clonotype was seen ten or more times. A read error may explain this, as a much larger clone is one base away. The rearrangement links TRBV20-1 to TRBJ2-3; 8 bases align to TRBD2. The CDR3 covers 14 residues. Germline-derived CDR1 and CDR2 are DFQATT and SNEGSKA (reference sequence). Germline trimming cut 5 bases from V and 4 bases from J; bases unmatched to any gene: 8. Here the CDR3 reads CSAPRGGGSDTQYF. Here the CDR3 DNA reads TGCAGTGCTCCTAGGGGCGGGGGGTCAGATACGCAGTATTTT.

This clonotype has at least ten counts. This chain connects TRBV5-8 to TRBJ2-7, with TRBD2 as a possible D gene (5 bases). CDR3 length: 13 residues. With 3 bases removed from V and 1 base from J, the gap between germline ends came to 8 bases. Germline V gives CDR1 SGHTS, CDR2 YDEGEE. CDR3 region: CASSWENSYEQYF. DNA of the CDR3: TGTGCCAGCAGCTGGGAGAATTCCTACGAGCAGTACTTC.

This clonotype was seen ten or more times. V gene TRBV5-5 combines with J gene TRBJ1-2; D not resolved. The V and J ends lost 4 bases and 8 bases respectively, with 15 bases between them. From germline, CDR1 is SGHKS and CDR2 YYEKEE (reference sequence). CDR3 length equals 13 residues. The CDR3 region is CASSPEYGEGYTF. Written as DNA, the CDR3 is TGTGCCAGCAGCCCTGAATATGGGGAAGGCTACACCTTC.

This clonotype was recorded at least ten times. The rearrangement uses TRBV5-1 and TRBJ1-3, with unresolved D. Trimming removed 3 bases from V and 0 bases from J, with 13 bases in between. The germline V gene encodes CDR1 SGHRS and CDR2 YFSETQ. The CDR3 sequence is 16 residues long. In DNA form, the CDR3 reads TGCGCCAGCAGCTCGGCCGGACGGCTCTCTGGAAACACCATATATTTT. It encodes CASSSAGRLSGNTIYF.

This clonotype came up many times. This chain links TRBV29-1 with TRBJ2-5; TRBD2 matches at 12 bases. Germline values: CDR1 SQVTM, CDR2 ANQGSEA. J gave up 2 bases and V 5 bases, and 6 bases lay outside the gene matches. This CDR3 is 15 amino acids long. The CDR3 loop is CSVSWTSGVQETQYF. The CDR3 coding sequence is TGCAGCGTTAGTTGGACTAGCGGGGTACAAGAGACCCAGTACTTC.

This clonotype was counted ten times or more. The rearrangement links TRBV2 to TRBJ2-2; perhaps D is TRBD1 or TRBD2 (5 bases each). CDR3 length: 12 residues. The V and J ends lost 8 bases and 3 bases respectively, with 7 bases between them. Germline V gene sequence: CDR1 SNHLY, CDR2 FYNNEI. As DNA, the CDR3 is TGTGCCAGCGGGGACCACACCGGGGAGCTGTTTTTT. The encoded protein is CASGDHTGELFF.

This clonotype was seen many times. This sequence joins TRBV6-1 and TRBJ2-7; a possible D gene is TRBD1 (5 bases). The V and J ends lost 1 base and 9 bases respectively, with 16 bases between them. The germline gives CDR1 MNHNS, CDR2 SASEGT. The CDR3 has 14 amino acids. The CDR3 DNA reads as TGTGCCAGCAGTGAAGTAGGTACAAGGGGCATGCAGTACTTC. As protein: CASSEVGTRGMQYF.

This clonotype came up many times. The gene calls are TRBV5-1 and TRBJ2-2; D not certain. Germline values: CDR1 SGHRS, CDR2 YFSETQ. The CDR3 spans 15 residues. The germline V and J ends were trimmed by 0 bases and 3 bases, with 9 bases remaining between them. This CDR3 is CASSLATSYTGELFF. In DNA, the CDR3 is TGCGCCAGCAGCTTGGCCACCAGTTACACCGGGGAGCTGTTTTTT.

This clonotype was detected many times. The rearrangement uses TRBV20-1 and TRBJ2-3; 8 bases map to TRBD1. Germline CDR1 reads DFQATT; CDR2 reads SNEGSKA (reference sequence). V gave up 4 bases and J gave up 1 base; unmatched junction bases: 4. This CDR3 is 14 amino acids long. CDR3 sequence: CSAIDRGGTDTQYF. CDR3 bases: TGCAGTGCTATTGACAGGGGCGGCACAGATACGCAGTATTTT.

Many counts were recorded for this clonotype. The rearrangement joins TRBV7-9 to TRBJ1-1; a possible D gene is TRBD1 (6 bases). Between the trimmed V and J ends, which lost 1 base and 1 base, there was a span of 13 bases. The CDR3 has 16 residues. Germline CDR1 is SEHNR and CDR2 is FQNEAQ (reference sequence). CDR3 in amino acids: CASSLGGARGNTEAFF. CDR3 sequence (DNA): TGTGCCAGCAGCTTAGGAGGGGCCAGGGGGAACACTGAAGCTTTCTTT.

This clonotype has a count of ten or more. This sequence joins TRBV20-1 and TRBJ2-1; TRBD2 might be the D (6 bases). The CDR3 runs to 14 residues. V dropped 5 bases and J dropped 4 bases, with 15 bases sitting between them. Germline V gene data show CDR1 as DFQATT and CDR2 as SNEGSKA (reference sequence). This CDR3 reads CSAPQGGGYNEQFF. CDR3 DNA: TGCAGTGCTCCTCAGGGAGGAGGGTACAATGAGCAGTTCTTC.

This clonotype showed up many times. This chain connects TRBV12-3 or TRBV12-4 to TRBJ2-1; perhaps TRBD2 as D (5 bases). The CDR3 runs to 13 residues. Trimming left V 6 bases short and J 9 bases short, with 15 bases between. The chain's CDR3 is CASSSTRAGEQFF. CDR3 in DNA: TGTGCCAGCAGCAGTACTAGGGCCGGTGAGCAGTTCTTC.